The 26 T cell receptor beta chains presented below share a single source sample, sequenced in a study of early T cells in non-severe SARS-CoV-2 infection. TCRdb called the 5' RACE reads again in MiXCR, with one record for every CDR3 protein. The sample gives 80,000 to 95,000 distinct CDR3 sequences, around 15% of which show up once; 0.5% to 0.75% is in the top ten. Specimen: whole blood. The receptor set was obtained from an adult who was a healthcare worker with PCR-confirmed SARS-CoV-2 infection or an uninfected control (not recorded which).

This chain links TRBV10-2 with TRBJ1-5; D may be TRBD1 (5 bases). The V gene lost 5 bases and the J gene lost 1 base, with 12 bases spanning the gap. The CDR3 extends over 15 amino acids. Germline CDR1 WSHSY, CDR2 SAAADI. DNA for the CDR3: TGCGCCAGCAGTTTAGCAGGGCCAAGCAATCAGCCCCAGCATTTT. It encodes CASSLAGPSNQPQHF.

This chain uses TRBV27 with TRBJ2-3; D possibly uses TRBD1 or TRBD2 (6 bases each). The length of the CDR3 is 16 residues. The V gene's germline CDR1 is MNHEY and CDR2 SMNVEV (reference sequence). V was clipped by 3 bases and J by 2 bases, with 15 bases between them. The CDR3 DNA reads as TGTGCCAGCAGTTTCACGGGGGCCTTGTACACAGATACGCAGTATTTT. It translates to CASSFTGALYTDTQYF.

This clonotype came up a few times. CDR3 nucleotides: TGTGCCAGCAGGGAAACAACAGGGCACACTACAGATACGCAGTATTTT. This translates into CASRETTGHTTDTQYF. The rearrangement uses TRBV6-1 and TRBJ2-3; TRBD1 might be the D (6 bases). V was trimmed by 6 bases and J by 3 bases, leaving 19 bases between them. This CDR3 is 16 amino acids long. Germline assignment: CDR1 MNHNS and CDR2 SASEGT.

The table lists this clonotype with a few counts. The chain links TRBV15 to TRBJ2-3; D ambiguous. Germline CDR1 LNHNV, CDR2 YYDKDF (reference sequence). The V and J ends lost 4 bases and 4 bases respectively, with 9 bases between them. The CDR3 is made up of 13 amino acids. The CDR3 DNA is TGTGCCACCAGCAAATCCGGCCCAGATACGCAGTATTTT. Its protein product is CATSKSGPDTQYF.

This clonotype was detected ten times or more. This sequence joins TRBV2 and TRBJ2-5, with unresolved D. This CDR3 has 14 amino acids. Per the germline V gene, CDR1 is SNHLY and CDR2 is FYNNEI. V was trimmed by 1 base and J by 5 bases, leaving 11 bases between them. The CDR3 region has the DNA TGTGCCAGCAGTGAAGGGCTGCCTGCGGAGACCCAGTACTTC. Translated: CASSEGLPAETQYF. The whole variable domain, filled in from reference TRBV2 and TRBJ2-5, reads EPEVTQTPSHQVTQMGQEVILRCVPISNHLYFYWYRQILGQKVEFLVSFYNNEISEKSEIFDDQFSVERPDGSNFTLKIRSTKLEDSAMYFCASSEGLPAETQYFGPGTRLLVL.

This clonotype was counted ten times or more. The genes are TRBV6-1 and TRBJ1-1, with D perhaps matching TRBD1 (5 bases). Germline assignment: CDR1 MNHNS and CDR2 SASEGT. This CDR3 comprises 13 residues. V lost 1 base to trimming and J lost 4 bases, with 7 bases between them. CDR3 DNA: TGTGCCAGCAGTGAAGGTACAGGCACTGAAGCTTTCTTT. It codes for CASSEGTGTEAFF.

The rearrangement uses TRBV2 and TRBJ2-2, with a weak D call TRBD2 (5 bases). There are 15 residues in the CDR3. CDR1 is SNHLY, CDR2 FYNNEI, per germline. Deletions cut 6 bases from V and 15 bases from J, with 26 bases between. The CDR3 region is CASRAPGRSEGKMFF. The CDR3 coding sequence is TGTGCCAGCAGGGCCCCGGGAAGGTCAGAAGGGAAGATGTTTTTT.

This clonotype came up many times. This rearrangement joins TRBV2 to TRBJ1-3; D is uncertain. The germline CDR1 and CDR2 sequences are SNHLY and FYNNEI. The CDR3 length is 13 residues. V was clipped by 2 bases and J by 3 bases, with 5 bases between them. The CDR3 is CASSEFNGNTIYF. For the CDR3, the DNA is TGTGCCAGCAGTGAATTCAATGGAAACACCATATATTTT.

This clonotype came up many times. The V and J genes are TRBV12-3 or TRBV12-4 and TRBJ1-1, with TRBD1 as a possible D gene (6 bases). This CDR3 is built from 14 residues. V shed 6 bases and J shed 2 bases, with 13 bases lying between them. CDR3 sequence (DNA): TGTGCCAGCAGCCTACAGGGTCGAAACACTGAAGCTTTCTTT. It encodes CASSLQGRNTEAFF.

This clonotype was detected a few times. The chain has TRBV11-2 and TRBJ2-1; 13 bases align to TRBD2. Per germline, CDR1 SGHAT and CDR2 FQNNGV. The junction had 6 bases not matched to a gene; V was cut back by 5 bases and J by 2 bases. This CDR3 region has 17 residues. CDR3 protein: CASSKTSGGRTYNEQFF. The DNA for the CDR3 is TGTGCCAGCAGCAAGACTAGCGGGGGGCGGACCTACAATGAGCAGTTCTTC.

The chain is built from TRBV7-2 and TRBJ1-6; no definite D call. Trimming removed 0 bases from V and 10 bases from J, with 13 bases in between. The CDR3 consists of 15 residues. CDR1 and CDR2 (germline): SGHTA, FQGNSA. The CDR3 region is CASSLAGISASPLHF. The CDR3 DNA sequence: TGTGCCAGCAGCTTAGCCGGGATCAGTGCGTCACCCCTCCACTTT.

V and J are TRBV29-1 and TRBJ2-7, with TRBD2 matching over 9 bases. The ends lost 6 bases at V and 3 bases at J; junction bases unmatched: 0. The V gene's germline CDR1 is SQVTM and CDR2 ANQGSEA. The CDR3 has 11 residues. The CDR3 DNA reads as TGCAGCGTGACTAGCGGCTACGAGCAGTACGTC. Translation gives CSVTSGYEQYV.

This clonotype has more than one count but fewer than ten. The chain has TRBV7-2 and TRBJ2-7; the D gene could be TRBD1 or TRBD2 (5 bases each). V gave up 5 bases and J gave up 1 base, with 12 bases separating them. CDR1 and CDR2 from the germline V gene are SGHTA and FQGNSA. The CDR3 sequence is 14 residues long. CDR3: CASSPGGGSYEQYV. The CDR3, as DNA: TGTGCCAGCAGCCCCGGTGGGGGTTCCTACGAGCAGTACGTC.

This clonotype showed up just a few times. The rearrangement links TRBV7-9 to TRBJ1-2; tentative D call: TRBD1 (6 bases). Germline values: CDR1 SEHNR, CDR2 FQNEAQ (reference sequence). The CDR3 has 14 residues. The ends were cut back, 5 bases at V and 6 bases at J, with 16 bases in the middle. The CDR3 bases are TGTGCCAGCAGCGCAACTTCAGGGACACATGGCTACACCTTC. The encoded protein is CASSATSGTHGYTF.

The rearrangement uses TRBV7-9 and TRBJ1-1; a weak D match, TRBD1 (5 bases). CDR1 is SEHNR and CDR2 is FQNEAQ in the germline V gene (reference sequence). The CDR3 contains 13 residues. V lost 3 bases to trimming and J lost 7 bases, with 12 bases between them. The CDR3 DNA is TGTGCCAGCAGCTTTCCACAGGAGGGTGAAGCTTTCTTT. It yields the protein CASSFPQEGEAFF.

The CDR3 coding sequence is TGTGCCAGCAGTTCCGGGACAGTTAACGGAAACACCATATATTTT. The encoded protein is CASSSGTVNGNTIYF. The V call is TRBV12-3 or TRBV12-4, the J call TRBJ1-3; 7 bases fit TRBD1. The length of the CDR3 is 15 residues. The V gene end was trimmed by 4 bases and the J gene end by 4 bases; junction bases not matched to a gene: 7.

The V call is TRBV30, the J call TRBJ2-6, with D possibly being TRBD1 (6 bases). The CDR3 sequence is 15 residues long. V lost 3 bases, J lost 4 bases, and 13 bases lay in between. Germline V gives CDR1 GTSNPN, CDR2 SVGIG (reference sequence). In DNA, the CDR3 is TGTGCCTGGAGCTACAGGGTCTTGGGGGCCAACGTCCTGACTTTC. Protein product: CAWSYRVLGANVLTF.

The rearrangement uses TRBV29-1 and TRBJ2-2; possibly TRBD1 for D (7 bases). CDR1 and CDR2 (germline): SQVTM, ANQGSEA. The CDR3 loop spans 13 amino acids. The V end was cut by 6 bases, the J end by 3 bases, with 11 bases between. The CDR3 reads CSVRDSYTGELFF. The CDR3 bases are TGCAGCGTGCGGGACAGTTACACCGGGGAGCTGTTTTTT.

This clonotype was counted only a few times. The rearrangement links TRBV7-8 to TRBJ2-6; no clear D. The germline V and J ends were trimmed by 5 bases and 1 base, with 12 bases remaining between them. Germline values: CDR1 SGHVS, CDR2 FQNEAQ. The CDR3 contains 16 residues. CDR3 protein: CASSVGSGSGANVLTF. Here the CDR3 DNA reads TGTGCCAGCAGCGTAGGGTCAGGTTCTGGGGCCAACGTCCTGACTTTC.

This clonotype was counted at least ten times. The chain combines TRBV6-1 with TRBJ2-3; D unresolved. With 1 base removed from V and 0 bases from J, the gap between germline ends came to 11 bases. This CDR3 contains 16 residues. CDR1 is MNHNS, CDR2 SASEGT, per germline. The CDR3 DNA is TGTGCCAGCAGTGAAGACAAGGGTCGAAGCACAGATACGCAGTATTTT. Translation: CASSEDKGRSTDTQYF.

The chain employs TRBV29-1 and TRBJ2-3; 7 bases are shared with TRBD1. This CDR3 spans 14 amino acids. The junction had 8 bases not matched to a gene; V was cut back by 7 bases and J by 1 base. Germline V lookup: CDR1 SQVTM, CDR2 ANQGSEA. The CDR3 is CSGSRQGGTDTQYF. CDR3 coding DNA: TGCAGCGGAAGCAGACAGGGTGGCACAGATACGCAGTATTTT.

The V call is TRBV6-2 or TRBV6-3, the J call TRBJ2-3; 13 bases match TRBD2. The trim removed 8 bases at V and 10 bases at J, leaving 6 bases unmatched. CDR3 length: 13 residues. The V gene's germline CDR1 is MNHEY and CDR2 SVGEGT. The CDR3 sequence is CASETSGGAPQYF. Written as DNA, the CDR3 is TGTGCCAGCGAAACTAGCGGGGGGGCACCGCAGTATTTT.

Only a few counts were recorded for this clonotype. The chain is built from TRBV24-1 and TRBJ1-1; the D gene is possibly TRBD1 (6 bases). V was trimmed by 7 bases and J by 4 bases, leaving 15 bases between them. The CDR3 length is 14 residues. Germline CDR1 is KGHDR and CDR2 is SFDVKD. The CDR3 DNA reads TGTGCCACCAGGCACACAGGGAGTGGCACTGAAGCTTTCTTT. As protein: CATRHTGSGTEAFF.

At least ten counts were recorded for this clonotype. The V call is TRBV27, the J call TRBJ1-6; TRBD1 agrees at 9 bases. This CDR3 spans 15 amino acids. V lost 3 bases to trimming and J lost 8 bases; unmatched junction nucleotides: 5. Looked up from germline, CDR1 is MNHEY and CDR2 is SMNVEV (reference sequence). CDR3 residues: CASSLDGTGYSPLHF. Written as DNA, the CDR3 is TGTGCCAGCAGTTTGGACGGGACAGGGTATTCACCCCTCCACTTT.

This chain links TRBV15 with TRBJ2-2; D not certain. Trimming cost V 0 bases and J 4 bases, with 6 bases left between them. CDR3 size: 14 residues. CDR1 LNHNV and CDR2 YYDKDF come from the germline V gene (reference sequence). CDR3 nucleotides: TGTGCCACCAGCAGAGAACACTCCACCGGGGAGCTGTTTTTT. Translated, it gives CATSREHSTGELFF.

CDR3: CASSWGLISGEQFF. CDR3 nucleotide sequence: TGTGCCAGCAGCTGGGGACTCATCTCTGGTGAGCAGTTCTTC. The rearrangement links TRBV7-2 to TRBJ2-1, with a possible D match to TRBD2 (6 bases). The CDR3 is made up of 14 amino acids. Germline CDR1 and CDR2: SGHTA and FQGNSA. V lost 4 bases and J lost 9, with 16 bases in between.